The clone carrying this TCR beta chain was found a few times. The antigen remains unidentified. Given a much more abundant clone one base away, this may be a read error. This sample includes further DNA sequences coding for the same CDR3. Deletions cut 6 bases from V and 7 bases from J, with 13 bases between. Germline-derived CDR1 and CDR2 are SNHLY and FYNNEI. CDR3 size: 13 residues. Authors' analysis steps: Across clinicopathological groups, CDR3 differences served as the basis for building a distant-metastasis classifier for papillary thyroid cancer. TCRdb re-called the PCR reads with MiXCR. The V and J calls come from TCRdb's annotation, not from the publication. The sample lists about 42,000 clones, around an eighth occurring once. Thyroid surgery was preceded by no treatment in any patient. This record comes from a study of metastatic and nonmetastatic thyroid tumors. Study in general: Where malignant and benign thyroid patients were concerned, repertoires were compared across blood and tumor or nodule tissue. Whole-study results and caveats: Reported TCR beta diversity, measured in blood and tumor, was significantly higher for malignant thyroid tumors than for benign nodules.

Sequencing input: blood. The chain employs TRBV2 and TRBJ2-1, with D possibly matching TRBD2 (6 bases). This clonotype originated in a male donor with papillary thyroid cancer or a benign thyroid nodule (not recorded which). Some clones in this sample may be carry-over from other donors' samples. The CDR3, as DNA: TGTGCCAGCAGCGACCCCCTAGCGAATGAGCAGTTCTTC. Translated, it gives CASSDPLANEQFF. Full variable domain (outside the CDR3, taken from reference TRBV2 and TRBJ2-1): EPEVTQTPSHQVTQMGQEVILRCVPISNHLYFYWYRQILGQKVEFLVSFYNNEISEKSEIFDDQFSVERPDGSNFTLKIRSTKLEDSAMYFCASSDPLANEQFFGPGTRLTVL.